The rows below give T cell receptor beta chains drawn from one sample of a study of cytomegalovirus exposure and HLA in healthy donors. The data were produced by immunoSEQ multiplex PCR, yet TCRdb's version contains in-frame clones alone and is incomplete. The sample includes approximately 270,000 clones, about 80% of them seen just once. Sequencing was performed on PBMCs. Source of these receptors: a girl aged 2 to 9 in good health and CMV-seronegative. The CDR3 runs from the conserved cysteine through the conserved F or W. D genes are given only for firm matches. Only part of the rows carry a size: once, few, many, or a class if the clone is expanded.

J gene: TRBJ1-1; clone size: .; D gene: .; V gene: TRBV18; CDR3 DNA: TGTGCCAGCTCACCCGAGCGGGTGGGGGAAGCTTTCTTT; CDR3 protein: CASSPERVGEAFF
J gene: TRBJ1-5; clone size: .; D gene: .; V gene: TRBV30; CDR3 DNA: TGTGCCTGGAGGCCCCAGGGGTTCCCCAATCAGCCCCAGCATTTT; CDR3 protein: CAWRPQGFPNQPQHF
J gene: TRBJ2-7; clone size: .; D gene: TRBD1; V gene: TRBV7-9; CDR3 DNA: TGTGCCAGCAGCCCGACCACCGGGACAGGGGATTCCTACGAGCAGTACTTC; CDR3 protein: CASSPTTGTGDSYEQYF
J gene: TRBJ1-2; clone size: .; D gene: .; V gene: TRBV14; CDR3 DNA: TGTGCCAGCAGCAGACCCGGGACATACCTATATGGCTACACCTTC; CDR3 protein: CASSRPGTYLYGYTF
J gene: TRBJ2-7; clone size: .; D gene: TRBD2; V gene: TRBV30; CDR3 DNA: TGTGCCTGGAATGTGGCGGGAGGTATCCACGAGCAGTACTTC; CDR3 protein: CAWNVAGGIHEQYF
J gene: TRBJ2-7; clone size: .; D gene: .; V gene: TRBV7-8; CDR3 DNA: TGTGCCAGCAGCTACCTACTAGCCGCCAACTCCTACGAGCAGTACTTC; CDR3 protein: CASSYLLAANSYEQYF
J gene: TRBJ2-7; clone size: .; D gene: .; V gene: TRBV7-9; CDR3 DNA: TGTGCCAGCAGCTTTACTAGCAACTACGAGCAGTACTTC; CDR3 protein: CASSFTSNYEQYF
J gene: TRBJ2-7; clone size: .; D gene: .; V gene: TRBV27; CDR3 DNA: TGTGCCAGCAGTTTAAGACAGCGAACCGGCGTGGTTGAGCAGTACTTC; CDR3 protein: CASSLRQRTGVVEQYF
J gene: TRBJ2-7; clone size: .; D gene: .; V gene: TRBV18; CDR3 DNA: TGTGCCAGCTCCCCGGACTTTGAGGACTCCTACGAGCAGTACTTC; CDR3 protein: CASSPDFEDSYEQYF
J gene: TRBJ1-2; clone size: .; D gene: .; V gene: TRBV27; CDR3 DNA: TGTGCCAGCAGTTTAACAACAGGGCGGGATGGCTACACCTTC; CDR3 protein: CASSLTTGRDGYTF
J gene: TRBJ1-2; clone size: .; D gene: .; V gene: TRBV28; CDR3 DNA: TGTGCCAGCCAGGGCAGGGTCTATGGCTACACCTTC; CDR3 protein: CASQGRVYGYTF
J gene: TRBJ2-7; clone size: .; D gene: .; V gene: TRBV5-1; CDR3 DNA: TGCGCCAGCAGCTTGGGGGACACAAGCTCCTACGAGCAGTACTTC; CDR3 protein: CASSLGDTSSYEQYF
J gene: TRBJ1-1; clone size: .; D gene: TRBD1; V gene: TRBV7-9; CDR3 DNA: TGTGCCAGCCGGCAGGGGGCGGTTGGTGCTTTCTTT; CDR3 protein: CASRQGAVGAFF
J gene: TRBJ1-1; clone size: .; D gene: .; V gene: TRBV6-6; CDR3 DNA: TGTGCCAGCACCTTCATGGGGCCAGCGGGTGAGGCTTTCTTT; CDR3 protein: CASTFMGPAGEAFF
J gene: TRBJ2-5; clone size: .; D gene: .; V gene: TRBV11-1; CDR3 DNA: TGTGCCAGCAGCCAGGGGTCCGGGGATCAGGAGACCCAGTACTTC; CDR3 protein: CASSQGSGDQETQYF
J gene: TRBJ2-3; clone size: .; D gene: TRBD1; V gene: TRBV25-1; CDR3 DNA: TGTGCCAGCAGTGAATCGGTGGCAGGGGGAAGCGATACGCAGTATTTT; CDR3 protein: CASSESVAGGSDTQYF
J gene: TRBJ1-1; clone size: .; D gene: .; V gene: TRBV6-5; CDR3 DNA: TGTGCCAGCCGTCTTGGGTGGGGTGGAGGCACTGAAGCTTTCTTT; CDR3 protein: CASRLGWGGGTEAFF
J gene: TRBJ2-1; clone size: .; D gene: TRBD2; V gene: TRBV27; CDR3 DNA: TGTGCCAGCAGTTTATCCTCAACCCTGGTAGCGGGAGGGCCCTACAATGAGCAGTTCTTC; CDR3 protein: CASSLSSTLVAGGPYNEQFF
J gene: TRBJ1-1; clone size: .; D gene: TRBD1; V gene: TRBV27; CDR3 DNA: TGTGCCAGCAGCACAGGGGAGACTGAAGCTTTCTTT; CDR3 protein: CASSTGETEAFF
J gene: TRBJ1-5; clone size: .; D gene: .; V gene: TRBV7-9; CDR3 DNA: TGTGCCAGCAGCGCTGACATAATCAATCAGCCCCAGCATTTT; CDR3 protein: CASSADIINQPQHF
J gene: TRBJ1-2; clone size: .; D gene: TRBD1; V gene: TRBV7-9; CDR3 DNA: TGTGCCAGCAGCGGACAGGGGAAAAACTATGGCTACACCTTC; CDR3 protein: CASSGQGKNYGYTF
J gene: TRBJ2-2; clone size: .; D gene: TRBD2; V gene: TRBV7-9; CDR3 DNA: TGTGCCAGCAGCACGACTAGCGGGAGGGTCGGGGAGCTGTTTTTT; CDR3 protein: CASSTTSGRVGELFF
J gene: TRBJ2-7; clone size: .; D gene: .; V gene: TRBV19; CDR3 DNA: TGTGCCAGTAGTCCACGGACAGATAAAGGCGAGCAGTACTTC; CDR3 protein: CASSPRTDKGEQYF
J gene: TRBJ1-5; clone size: .; D gene: .; V gene: TRBV19; CDR3 DNA: TGTGCCAGTAGCGAGACTTCTTATCAGCCCCAGCATTTT; CDR3 protein: CASSETSYQPQHF
J gene: TRBJ1-1; clone size: .; D gene: TRBD1; V gene: TRBV19; CDR3 DNA: TGTGCCAGTTCCTCCCCGAGGGGACAGACAGCTTTCTTT; CDR3 protein: CASSSPRGQTAFF
J gene: TRBJ2-5; clone size: .; D gene: .; V gene: TRBV5-1; CDR3 DNA: TGCGCCAGCAGGGCCGGGGGACAGCCTTGGGAGACCCAGTACTTC; CDR3 protein: CASRAGGQPWETQYF
J gene: TRBJ1-5; clone size: .; D gene: .; V gene: TRBV13; CDR3 DNA: TGTGCCAGCAGCTTAGCAGGGGTCTATCAGCCCCAGCATTTT; CDR3 protein: CASSLAGVYQPQHF
J gene: TRBJ2-2; clone size: .; D gene: TRBD1; V gene: TRBV5-1; CDR3 DNA: TGCGCCAGCAGCCCTCGGACAGGGGGGACCGGGGAGCTGTTTTTT; CDR3 protein: CASSPRTGGTGELFF
J gene: TRBJ2-2; clone size: .; D gene: TRBD1; V gene: TRBV5-1; CDR3 DNA: TGCGCCAGCAGCTTCGGATTACTCCGGGACAGGGTATCCGGGGAGCTGTTTTTT; CDR3 protein: CASSFGLLRDRVSGELFF
J gene: TRBJ2-1; clone size: .; D gene: TRBD2; V gene: TRBV27; CDR3 DNA: TGTGCCAGCAGTGCGAGCGGGAGCCCCTACAATGAGCAGTTCTTC; CDR3 protein: CASSASGSPYNEQFF
J gene: TRBJ2-7; clone size: .; D gene: TRBD2; V gene: TRBV19; CDR3 DNA: TGTGCCAGTAGTATAGTTCCTAGCGGGCACGAGCAGTACTTC; CDR3 protein: CASSIVPSGHEQYF
J gene: TRBJ2-7; clone size: .; D gene: TRBD1; V gene: TRBV6-5; CDR3 DNA: TGTGCCAGCAGCCCGGGGACAGGAACGTTCTACGAGCAGTACTTC; CDR3 protein: CASSPGTGTFYEQYF
J gene: TRBJ2-3; clone size: .; D gene: TRBD2; V gene: TRBV9; CDR3 DNA: TGTGCCAGCAGTACTAGCGGGAGTTTCACAGATACGCAGTATTTT; CDR3 protein: CASSTSGSFTDTQYF
J gene: TRBJ1-2; clone size: few; D gene: .; V gene: TRBV10-3; CDR3 DNA: TGTGCCATCAGGCCAGGGGCATTAGCTAACTATGGCTACACCTTC; CDR3 protein: CAIRPGALANYGYTF
J gene: TRBJ2-2; clone size: .; D gene: .; V gene: TRBV9; CDR3 DNA: TGTGCCAGCAGCGGACTATATGCCACCGGGGAGCTGTTTTTT; CDR3 protein: CASSGLYATGELFF
J gene: TRBJ1-1; clone size: .; D gene: TRBD1; V gene: TRBV7-9; CDR3 DNA: TGTGCCAGCGGTAGACAGGGGAACACTGAAGCTTTCTTT; CDR3 protein: CASGRQGNTEAFF
J gene: TRBJ1-2; clone size: .; D gene: .; V gene: TRBV30; CDR3 DNA: TGTGCCTGGAGTCCGGAGGGTAGTCACACCTTC; CDR3 protein: CAWSPEGSHTF
J gene: TRBJ2-3; clone size: once; D gene: TRBD2; V gene: TRBV4-1; CDR3 DNA: TGCGCCAGCAGCTTTCGACTAGCAGTCAGCACAGATACGCAGTATTTT; CDR3 protein: CASSFRLAVSTDTQYF
J gene: TRBJ2-5; clone size: .; D gene: .; V gene: TRBV14; CDR3 DNA: TGTGCCAGCAGCCAAGACCCAGCGGCACAAGAGACCCAGTACTTC; CDR3 protein: CASSQDPAAQETQYF
J gene: TRBJ2-7; clone size: .; D gene: TRBD2; V gene: TRBV9; CDR3 DNA: TGTGCCAGCAGCGTAGGGGGAGGGACCGAGCAGTACTTC; CDR3 protein: CASSVGGGTEQYF
J gene: TRBJ2-5; clone size: .; D gene: .; V gene: TRBV11-2; CDR3 DNA: TGTGCCAGCAGCTTAGGTTTCAAAGAGACCCAGTACTTC; CDR3 protein: CASSLGFKETQYF
J gene: TRBJ1-6; clone size: .; D gene: .; V gene: TRBV11-2; CDR3 DNA: TGTGCCAGCAGCCCAGCCGGGCAGGAGAGGAGGTATAATTCACCCCTCCACTTT; CDR3 protein: CASSPAGQERRYNSPLHF
J gene: TRBJ1-1; clone size: .; D gene: .; V gene: TRBV6-5; CDR3 DNA: TGTGCCAGCAGTTACTCAGCGAACACTGAAGCTTTCTTT; CDR3 protein: CASSYSANTEAFF